A single sample is the source of the 29 T cell receptor beta chains below, sequenced in a study of T cell responses to AZD1222 COVID-19 vaccine (dated by TCRdb to the early 2020s). Taken with the paper, the label for time point translates to: baseline before first vaccination. The library was produced with the immunoSEQ multiplex PCR assay. The clones in this table, taken by TCRdb from immuneACCESS, are in-frame only. Not every clone is retained; where verified, under half of the shortfall comes from an unresolved V gene, and the cause of the rest is unknown. The sample includes 50,000 to 65,000 clones, with 85% to 90% observed a single time. The ten largest clonotypes hold around 5.2% of the sample. The source was peripheral blood, collected on day 0 of AZD1222 vaccination. All receptors derive from an adult in good health.

This chain connects TRBV21-1 to TRBJ1-4; the table's D gene call, TRBD1, was not cross checked with the DNA. TRBV21-1 is given as a pseudogene. The CDR3 has 18 residues. CDR3 bases: TGTGCCAGCAGCAAACCCCGGGACACCATAAGAACTAATGAAAAACTGTTTTTT. Translated: CASSKPRDTIRTNEKLFF.

This clone was detected a few times. The rearrangement links TRBV10-1 to TRBJ1-1; tentatively, D is TRBD1 (5 bases). This CDR3 has 14 amino acids. The germline V and J ends were trimmed by 3 bases and 4 bases, with 12 bases remaining between them. Germline V gene data show CDR1 as WNHNN and CDR2 as SYGVQD (reference sequence). DNA of the CDR3: TGCGCCAGCAGTGACATCGGGACGGGCACTGAAGCTTTCTTT. This gives the protein CASSDIGTGTEAFF.

Worth noting for this clone: Its ends do not fully match the called genes, so a read error is possible. V usage is TRBV3-1 (or the pseudogene TRBV3-2) and J usage is TRBJ1-5, with D possibly being TRBD1 (6 bases). CDR1 is LGHDT and CDR2 is YNNKEL in the germline V gene (reference sequence). CDR3 length: 14 residues. The CDR3 sequence: CASSLGPRGQSLYF. In DNA, the CDR3 is TGTGCCAGCAGCCTCGGCCCCCGAGGACAGTCACTGTATTTT.

The genes are TRBV29-1 and TRBJ2-7; D remains unclear. V dropped 2 bases and J dropped 6 bases, with 14 bases sitting between them. The CDR3 runs to 13 residues. Per the germline V gene, CDR1 is SQVTM and CDR2 is ANQGSEA. The DNA of the CDR3 is TGCAGCGTTGAAAAGGTTTTCTCGGGCGAGCAGTACTTC. Its translation is CSVEKVFSGEQYF.

This sequence joins TRBV9 and TRBJ2-2; D remains ambiguous. V was shortened by 3 bases and J by 1 base, with 10 bases between the two germline ends. Per the germline V gene, CDR1 is SGDLS and CDR2 is YYNGEE. The CDR3 contains 15 residues. CDR3 sequence: CASSELPENTGELFF. CDR3 in DNA: TGTGCCAGCAGCGAGCTTCCCGAGAACACCGGGGAGCTGTTTTTT.

The chain links TRBV5-5 to TRBJ1-1; 9 bases are shared with TRBD1. This CDR3 region has 17 residues. Germline lookup yields CDR1 SGHKS and CDR2 YYEKEE (reference sequence). J was trimmed by 0 bases and V by 4 bases; bases with no gene match: 10. The CDR3 protein is CASSLTPGTGMNTEAFF. CDR3 DNA sequence: TGTGCCAGCAGCCTCACTCCCGGGACAGGGATGAACACTGAAGCTTTCTTT.

The chain employs TRBV12-3 or TRBV12-4 and TRBJ1-5; maybe TRBD1 (6 bases). The germline V and J ends were trimmed by 6 bases and 6 bases, with 12 bases remaining between them. The CDR3 contains 13 residues. The CDR3 nucleotides read TGTGCCAGCAGAGGGACACCTGGTCAGCCCCAGCATTTT. It specifies CASRGTPGQPQHF.

The chain combines TRBV12-3 or TRBV12-4 with TRBJ1-3, with no clear D. Trimming stripped 2 bases from V and 0 bases from J, with 2 bases between. This CDR3 comprises 13 residues. The CDR3 region is CASSLSSGNTIYF. CDR3 in DNA: TGTGCCAGCAGTTTATCCTCTGGAAACACCATATATTTT.

Here the CDR3 reads CASTKGSGSEQYF. CDR3 bases: TGTGCCAGCACCAAGGGGTCAGGATCCGAGCAGTACTTC. The chain carries TRBV12-3 or TRBV12-4 and TRBJ2-7; D may be TRBD1 (5 bases). Between the trimmed V and J ends, which lost 7 bases and 6 bases, there was a span of 16 bases. The CDR3 runs 13 residues.

V gene TRBV18 combines with J gene TRBJ2-1; the match to TRBD1 covers 7 bases. The CDR3 spans 16 residues. Losses at the gene ends were 4 bases for V and 6 bases for J; bases not matched to a gene: 12. Germline loops: CDR1 KGHSH, CDR2 LQKENI. CDR3 in amino acids: CASSLVTGKISNEQFF. In nucleotides, the CDR3 is TGTGCCAGCTCACTAGTGACAGGGAAGATCAGCAATGAGCAGTTCTTC.

The chain uses TRBV5-1 and TRBJ1-1; D is uncertain. The V gene lost 2 bases and the J gene lost 3 bases, with 11 bases spanning the gap. This CDR3 spans 14 amino acids. Per germline, CDR1 SGHRS and CDR2 YFSETQ. The CDR3 region is CASSLAGGHTEAFF. The DNA for the CDR3 is TGCGCCAGCAGCTTAGCGGGAGGTCACACTGAAGCTTTCTTT.

V gene TRBV12-5 combines with J gene TRBJ1-3, with TRBD1 identical over 7 bases. The CDR3 contains 14 residues. Losses at the gene ends were 6 bases for V and 2 bases for J; bases not matched to a gene: 4. Germline CDR1 is LGHNT and CDR2 is FRNRAP. This CDR3 reads CASGYRGAGNTIYF. As DNA, the CDR3 is TGTGCTAGTGGCTACAGGGGAGCTGGAAACACCATATATTTT.

This clone was seen once. The chain is built from TRBV5-4 and TRBJ1-1; no definite D call. V gave up 2 bases and J gave up 1 base, with 12 bases separating them. Germline V lookup: CDR1 SGHNT, CDR2 YYREEE (reference sequence). CDR3 length equals 15 residues. CDR3 protein: CASSFGIGSNTEAFF. In DNA, the CDR3 is TGTGCCAGCAGCTTCGGGATAGGGTCGAACACTGAAGCTTTCTTT.

In this sample, this clone turned up once. V is TRBV2 and J is TRBJ1-2, with D tentatively TRBD1 (5 bases). The CDR3 is 15 amino acids. Germline CDR1 reads SNHLY; CDR2 reads FYNNEI. V dropped 6 bases and J dropped 6 bases, with 20 bases sitting between them. The chain's CDR3 is CASSTGTAKINGYTF. CDR3 coding DNA: TGTGCCAGCAGCACCGGGACGGCGAAAATAAATGGCTACACCTTC. Looking up the rest from reference TRBV2 and TRBJ1-2 gives the full variable domain: EPEVTQTPSHQVTQMGQEVILRCVPISNHLYFYWYRQILGQKVEFLVSFYNNEISEKSEIFDDQFSVERPDGSNFTLKIRSTKLEDSAMYFCASSTGTAKINGYTFGSGTRLTVV.

The table lists this clone with a few counts. The rearrangement joins TRBV2 to TRBJ1-4; D gene uncertain. The germline V and J ends were trimmed by 6 bases and 5 bases, with 1 base remaining between them. This CDR3 is built from 10 residues. In germline, CDR1 is SNHLY, CDR2 FYNNEI. The CDR3 loop reads CASRNEKLFF. CDR3 DNA: TGTGCCAGCAGAAATGAAAAACTGTTTTTT.

The J gene is TRBJ2-2, the V gene TRBV5-1; 12 bases align to TRBD2. This CDR3 spans 16 amino acids. The germline V gene has CDR1 SGHRS and CDR2 YFSETQ. The V segment lost 5 bases and the J segment 6 bases; nucleotides outside the gene matches: 8. The CDR3 DNA reads TGCGCCAGCAGAAAAACTAGCGGGGGGCCCGCCGGGGAGCTGTTTTTT. Translated: CASRKTSGGPAGELFF. Looking up the rest from reference TRBV5-1 and TRBJ2-2 gives the full variable domain: KAGVTQTPRYLIKTRGQQVTLSCSPISGHRSVSWYQQTPGQGLQFLFEYFSETQRNKGNFPGRFSGRQFSNSRSEMNVSTLELGDSALYLCASRKTSGGPAGELFFGEGSRLTVL.

The chain is built from TRBV6-1 and TRBJ2-7; TRBD1 matches at 8 bases. CDR1 and CDR2 from the germline V gene are MNHNS and SASEGT. The ends lost 3 bases at V and 6 bases at J; junction bases unmatched: 7. The CDR3 length is 14 residues. CDR3 sequence reads: CASSERTGMSEQYF. The CDR3 DNA follows: TGTGCCAGCAGTGAGAGGACAGGGATGAGCGAGCAGTACTTC.

V usage is TRBV7-2 and J usage is TRBJ2-7; 9 positions agree with TRBD1. Germline V CDR1 and CDR2: SGHTA, FQGNSA. V lost 5 bases to trimming and J lost 5 bases; unmatched junction nucleotides: 4. The CDR3 is made up of 13 amino acids. The CDR3, as DNA: TGTGCCAGCAGCCGGGACAGGGTCCACGAGCAGTACTTC. Protein sequence: CASSRDRVHEQYF.

This clone was picked up a small number of times. CDR3 sequence reads: CASSYGQGGPYGYTF. CDR3 DNA sequence: TGTGCCAGCAGTTACGGGCAGGGCGGTCCGTATGGCTACACCTTC. The chain employs TRBV6-5 and TRBJ1-2, with D tentatively TRBD1 (5 bases). V gave up 2 bases and J gave up 5 bases, with 15 bases separating them. The CDR3 covers 15 residues. Germline loops: CDR1 MNHEY, CDR2 SVGAGI.

The genes are TRBV19 and TRBJ1-5; 7 bases line up with TRBD1. The CDR3 extends over 16 amino acids. From germline, CDR1 is LNHDA and CDR2 SQIVND (reference sequence). Losses at the gene ends were 10 bases for V and 4 bases for J; bases not matched to a gene: 16. As DNA, the CDR3 is TGTGCCACCCTCCCCGGGACAGCCCCTGGGAATCAGCCCCAGCATTTT. Translating it yields CATLPGTAPGNQPQHF.

A few counts support this clone. The chain links TRBV18 to TRBJ1-2; D perhaps matches TRBD1 (5 bases). The CDR3 consists of 13 residues. The V end was cut by 6 bases, the J end by 6 bases, with 14 bases between. In germline, CDR1 is KGHSH, CDR2 LQKENI. The CDR3 is CASSPTRGDGYTF. The CDR3 nucleotides read TGTGCCAGCTCGCCAACCCGGGGGGATGGCTACACCTTC.

The chain recombines TRBV5-1 with TRBJ2-2; D perhaps matches TRBD1 (7 bases). V was cut by 7 bases and J by 5 bases, with 15 bases left in between. The CDR3 is 14 amino acids. CDR1 is SGHRS, CDR2 YFSETQ, per germline. The CDR3 region has the DNA TGCGCCAGCGCTAACCCAGGGGGGACCGGGGAGCTGTTTTTT. Residues: CASANPGGTGELFF.

The gene calls are TRBV6-1 and TRBJ1-6; D uncertain. The CDR3 is 14 amino acids. Germline V gives CDR1 MNHNS, CDR2 SASEGT. The ends were cut back, 3 bases at V and 1 base at J, with 4 bases in the middle. CDR3 nucleotide sequence: TGTGCCAGCAGTGACAGATCCTATAATTCACCCCTCCACTTT. Amino acid sequence: CASSDRSYNSPLHF.

This sequence joins TRBV7-3 and TRBJ1-6, with D possibly being TRBD1 (6 bases). Trimming left V 5 bases short and J 10 bases short, with 18 bases between. CDR1 is SGHTA, CDR2 FQGTGA, per germline. CDR3 size: 15 residues. CDR3 DNA sequence: TGTGCCAGCAGCCTGAATACAGGGCGGCGCTCACCCCTCCACTTT. It translates to CASSLNTGRRSPLHF.

The genes are TRBV2 and TRBJ1-2; TRBD1 agrees at 7 bases. The CDR3 covers 14 residues. Germline V gene sequence: CDR1 SNHLY, CDR2 FYNNEI. V dropped 4 bases and J dropped 2; count of bases not matched to a gene: 4. The CDR3 protein is CASSGLTGNYGYTF. CDR3 coding DNA: TGTGCCAGCAGTGGCCTGACAGGGAACTATGGCTACACCTTC.

The chain has TRBV10-1 and TRBJ1-5; D is unresolved. The CDR3 is made up of 16 amino acids. V dropped 5 bases and J dropped 2 bases, with 16 bases sitting between them. Germline CDR1 reads WNHNN; CDR2 reads SYGVQD (reference sequence). CDR3 sequence reads: CASSSGGLGGNQPQHF. CDR3 in DNA: TGCGCCAGCAGTTCTGGAGGCCTCGGGGGCAATCAGCCCCAGCATTTT.

V usage is TRBV3-1 (or the pseudogene TRBV3-2) and J usage is TRBJ2-1; D is unresolved. This CDR3 has 12 residues. Trimming took off 0 bases at V and 12 bases at J, with 9 bases between the two ends. Germline V gene lookup returns CDR1 LGHDT and CDR2 YNNKEL (reference sequence). For the CDR3, the DNA is TGTGCCAGCAGCCAAGAGGCTAGACGGCAGTTCTTC. It translates to CASSQEARRQFF.

The J gene is TRBJ2-3, the V gene TRBV24-1, with D tentatively TRBD2 (6 bases). The germline CDR1 and CDR2 sequences are KGHDR and SFDVKD. V lost 6 bases to trimming and J lost 1 base, with 10 bases between them. The CDR3 has 14 amino acids. Here the CDR3 reads CATSSASGTDTQYF. The CDR3 nucleotides read TGTGCCACCAGTAGCGCTAGCGGCACAGATACGCAGTATTTT.

V usage is TRBV6-1 and J usage is TRBJ2-7; D not resolved. V gave up 0 bases and J gave up 4 bases, with 4 bases separating them. This CDR3 comprises 12 residues. CDR1 MNHNS and CDR2 SASEGT come from the germline V gene. In nucleotides, the CDR3 is TGTGCCAGCAGTGAAGCGGGGTACGAGCAGTACTTC. Amino acids: CASSEAGYEQYF.